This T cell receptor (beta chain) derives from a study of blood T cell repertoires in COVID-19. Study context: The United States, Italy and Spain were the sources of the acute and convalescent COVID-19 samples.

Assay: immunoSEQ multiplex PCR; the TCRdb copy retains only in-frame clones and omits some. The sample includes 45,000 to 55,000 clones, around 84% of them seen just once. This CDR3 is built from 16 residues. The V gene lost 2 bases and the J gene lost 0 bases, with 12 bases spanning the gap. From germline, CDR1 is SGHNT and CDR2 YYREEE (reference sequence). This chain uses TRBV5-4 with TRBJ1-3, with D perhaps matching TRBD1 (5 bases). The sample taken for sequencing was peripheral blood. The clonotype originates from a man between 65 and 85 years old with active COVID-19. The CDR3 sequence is CASSFQGASSGNTIYF. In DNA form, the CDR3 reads TGTGCCAGCAGCTTCCAAGGGGCCAGCTCTGGAAACACCATATATTTT.